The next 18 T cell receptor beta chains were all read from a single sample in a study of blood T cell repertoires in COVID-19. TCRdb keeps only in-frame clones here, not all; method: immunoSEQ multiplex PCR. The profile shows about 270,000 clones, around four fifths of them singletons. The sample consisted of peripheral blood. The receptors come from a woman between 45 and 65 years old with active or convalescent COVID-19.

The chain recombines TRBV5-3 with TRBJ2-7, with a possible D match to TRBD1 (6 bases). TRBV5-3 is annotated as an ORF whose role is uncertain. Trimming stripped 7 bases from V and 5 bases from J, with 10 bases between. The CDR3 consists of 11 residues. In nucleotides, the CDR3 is TGTGCCAGACAAGACAGGAACGAGCAGTACTTC. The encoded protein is CARQDRNEQYF.

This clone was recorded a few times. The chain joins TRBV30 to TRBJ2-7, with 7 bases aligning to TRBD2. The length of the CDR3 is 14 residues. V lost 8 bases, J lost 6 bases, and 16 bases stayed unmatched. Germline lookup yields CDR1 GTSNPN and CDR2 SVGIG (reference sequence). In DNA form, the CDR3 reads TGTGCCGGGGGGGGTCGCGGGGACCGGGTCGAGCAGTACTTC. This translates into CAGGGRGDRVEQYF.

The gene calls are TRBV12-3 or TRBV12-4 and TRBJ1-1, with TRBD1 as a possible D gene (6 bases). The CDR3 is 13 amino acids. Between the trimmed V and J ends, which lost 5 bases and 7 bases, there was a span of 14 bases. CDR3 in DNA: TGTGCCAGCAGTCTAAGAAAGGGGGTTGAAGCTTTCTTT. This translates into CASSLRKGVEAFF.

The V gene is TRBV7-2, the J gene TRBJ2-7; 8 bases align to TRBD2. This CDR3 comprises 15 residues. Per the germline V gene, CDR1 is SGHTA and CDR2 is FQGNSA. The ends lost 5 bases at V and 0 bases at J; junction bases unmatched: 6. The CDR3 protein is CASSGGGSNSYEQYF. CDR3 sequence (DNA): TGTGCCAGCAGCGGCGGGGGGTCGAACTCCTACGAGCAGTACTTC.

The CDR3 is CASREGTGGVTEAFF. The DNA of the CDR3 is TGCGCCAGCAGGGAAGGGACAGGGGGCGTCACTGAAGCTTTCTTT. The V gene is TRBV5-1, the J gene TRBJ1-1, with 12 bases aligning to TRBD1. CDR1 is SGHRS, CDR2 YFSETQ, per germline. J gave up 4 bases and V 5 bases, and 6 bases lay outside the gene matches. The CDR3 covers 15 residues. The entire variable domain, with the rest obtained from reference TRBV5-1 and TRBJ1-1, is as follows: KAGVTQTPRYLIKTRGQQVTLSCSPISGHRSVSWYQQTPGQGLQFLFEYFSETQRNKGNFPGRFSGRQFSNSRSEMNVSTLELGDSALYLCASREGTGGVTEAFFGQGTRLTVV.

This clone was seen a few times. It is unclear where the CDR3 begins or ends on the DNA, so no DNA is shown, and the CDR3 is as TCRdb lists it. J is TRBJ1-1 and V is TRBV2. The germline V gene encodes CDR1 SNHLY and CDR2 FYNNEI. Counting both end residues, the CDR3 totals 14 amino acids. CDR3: CASSSSFSVTEAFF.

CDR3 DNA: TGTGCCAGCCACAGGGGGCTTAACTATGGCTACACCTTC. Encoded protein: CASHRGLNYGYTF. V and J are TRBV6-5 and TRBJ1-2, with 9 bases that match TRBD1. The CDR3 sequence is 13 residues long. Germline V lookup: CDR1 MNHEY, CDR2 SVGAGI. The V gene end was trimmed by 8 bases and the J gene end by 1 base; junction bases not matched to a gene: 2.

CDR3 bases: TGTGCCAGTAGTAAAGGAGGGAGTGGGGATACGCAGTATTTT. This encodes CASSKGGSGDTQYF. The chain uses TRBV19 and TRBJ2-3, with D tentatively TRBD2 (6 bases). This CDR3 has 14 residues. Looked up from germline, CDR1 is LNHDA and CDR2 is SQIVND (reference sequence). Trimming cost V 4 bases and J 6 bases, with 14 bases left between them.

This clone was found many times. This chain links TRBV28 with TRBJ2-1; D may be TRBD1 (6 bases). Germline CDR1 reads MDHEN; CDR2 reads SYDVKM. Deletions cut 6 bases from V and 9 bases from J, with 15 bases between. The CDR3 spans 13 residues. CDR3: CASRVGLGGEQFF. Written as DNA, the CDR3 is TGTGCCAGCAGGGTGGGCCTAGGGGGTGAGCAGTTCTTC.

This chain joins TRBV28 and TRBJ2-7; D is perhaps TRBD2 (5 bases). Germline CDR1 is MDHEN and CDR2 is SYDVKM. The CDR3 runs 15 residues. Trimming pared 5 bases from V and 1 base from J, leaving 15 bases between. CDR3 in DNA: TGTGCCAGCAGTCCAACCGAGGGCAGATCCTACGAGCAGTACTTC. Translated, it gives CASSPTEGRSYEQYF.

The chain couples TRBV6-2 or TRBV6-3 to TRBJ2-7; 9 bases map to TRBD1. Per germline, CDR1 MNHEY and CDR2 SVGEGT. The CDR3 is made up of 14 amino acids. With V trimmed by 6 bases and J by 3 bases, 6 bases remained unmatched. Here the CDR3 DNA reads TGTGCCAGCAGCGACACAGGGGGCGGCTACGAGCAGTACTTC. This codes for CASSDTGGGYEQYF.

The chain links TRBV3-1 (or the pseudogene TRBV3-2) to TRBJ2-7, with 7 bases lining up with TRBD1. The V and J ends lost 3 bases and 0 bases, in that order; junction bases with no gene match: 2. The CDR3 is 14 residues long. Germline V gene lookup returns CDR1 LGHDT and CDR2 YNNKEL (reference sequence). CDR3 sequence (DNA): TGTGCCAGCAGCCAGTGGGACAGCTCCTACGAGCAGTACTTC. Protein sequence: CASSQWDSSYEQYF.

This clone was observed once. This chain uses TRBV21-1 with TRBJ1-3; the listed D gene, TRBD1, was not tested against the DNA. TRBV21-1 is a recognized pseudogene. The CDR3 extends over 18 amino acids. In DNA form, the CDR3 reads TGTGCCAGCAGCGCCCCTGGACAGGGAAAATTCTCTGGAAACACCATATATTTT. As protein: CASSAPGQGKFSGNTIYF.

The CDR3 loop reads CASRPGQGRGAAFF. CDR3 bases: TGTGCCAGCAGACCGGGACAGGGACGCGGCGCAGCTTTCTTT. The rearrangement uses TRBV7-2 and TRBJ1-1, with 9 bases fitting TRBD1. The V and J ends lost 6 bases and 10 bases, in that order; junction bases with no gene match: 12. Germline V CDR1 and CDR2: SGHTA, FQGNSA. The CDR3 spans 14 residues.

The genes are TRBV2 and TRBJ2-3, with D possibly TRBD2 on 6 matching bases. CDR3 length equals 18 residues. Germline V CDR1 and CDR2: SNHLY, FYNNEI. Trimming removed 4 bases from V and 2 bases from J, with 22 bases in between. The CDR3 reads CASSARRGSGDNTDTQYF. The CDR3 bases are TGTGCCAGCAGTGCCCGGAGGGGTAGCGGCGATAACACAGATACGCAGTATTTT.

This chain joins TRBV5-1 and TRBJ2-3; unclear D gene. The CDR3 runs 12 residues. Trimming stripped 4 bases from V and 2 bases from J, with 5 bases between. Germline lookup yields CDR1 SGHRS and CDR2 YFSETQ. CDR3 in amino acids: CASSPNTDTQYF. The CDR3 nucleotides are TGCGCCAGCAGCCCCAACACAGATACGCAGTATTTT.

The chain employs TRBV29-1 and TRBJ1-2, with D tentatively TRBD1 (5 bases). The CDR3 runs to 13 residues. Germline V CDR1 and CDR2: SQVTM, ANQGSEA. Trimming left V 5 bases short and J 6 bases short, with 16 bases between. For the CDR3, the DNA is TGCAGCGTTACAGCCCACTGGGGGGATGGCTACACCTTC. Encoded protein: CSVTAHWGDGYTF.

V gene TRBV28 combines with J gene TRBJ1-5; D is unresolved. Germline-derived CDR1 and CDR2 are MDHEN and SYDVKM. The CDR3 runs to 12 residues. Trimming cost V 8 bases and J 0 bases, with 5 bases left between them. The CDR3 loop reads CASRNSNQPQHF. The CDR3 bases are TGTGCCAGCCGTAATAGCAATCAGCCCCAGCATTTT.